A selection of T cell receptor beta chains follows, all from one sample in a study of T cells after yellow fever vaccination. One entry per CDR3 protein, called by TCRdb with MiXCR from the 5' RACE reads. In the table there are 620,000 or so distinct CDR3 sequences, about 12% of which are singletons. This specimen consisted of PBMCs, obtained on the day of the yellow fever booster vaccination. These receptors all come from a man younger than 45 who received the YFV17D yellow fever vaccine. Each CDR3 is given without its conserved first and last residue. Clone size is given for some rows only: seen once, a few or many times, or a class if the clone is expanded.

CDR3 protein	V gene	clone size	J gene
SAQESSYEQY	TRBV20-1	few	TRBJ2-7
ASQGSANTGELF	TRBV5-1	few	TRBJ2-2
ASSLDGRADTQY	TRBV5-1	-	TRBJ2-3
ASSVGGPAGVETQY	TRBV9	-	TRBJ2-5
ASSPGVRYEQY	TRBV27	few	TRBJ2-7
SALPVGSGAYDNEQF	TRBV20-1	-	TRBJ2-1
ASSTRSVNEQF	TRBV7-9	few	TRBJ2-1
SASGDRGLREQY	TRBV20-1	few	TRBJ2-7
ASSLFIGDGNQPQH	TRBV5-8	few	TRBJ1-5
ARSSLPAGQGARDTQY	TRBV2	few	TRBJ2-3
AISEGTSGSRSDTQY	TRBV10-3	few	TRBJ2-3
ASSFRVGNQPQH	TRBV27	many	TRBJ1-5
ASSVGGWSSGRHLYQETQY	TRBV9	few	TRBJ2-5
ASSLSGPLNTEAF	TRBV27	-	TRBJ1-1
ASSLGDRAYDYGYT	TRBV5-1	few	TRBJ1-2
ASKTGQNVAF	TRBV6-2/TRBV6-3	many	TRBJ1-1
ASSGAGDTEAF	TRBV6-1	few	TRBJ1-1
ASSLAFNYGYT	TRBV7-2	few	TRBJ1-2
ASSYSIGGNYGYT	TRBV6-5	few	TRBJ1-2
SASPGGGNQPQH	TRBV20-1	many	TRBJ1-5
SARDFRGRYNEQF	TRBV20-1	-	TRBJ2-1
ASSSLKGPGGTQY	TRBV5-6	few	TRBJ2-5
ASSLLASPSETQY	TRBV7-3	-	TRBJ2-5
SVERGTPPTDTQY	TRBV29-1	many	TRBJ2-3
STKRSNSPLH	TRBV20-1	-	TRBJ1-6
ASSTQGARETQY	TRBV5-1	few	TRBJ2-5
AWSRLGPGANVLT	TRBV30	few	TRBJ2-6